In this sample, the clone carrying this T cell receptor (beta chain) turned up a few times. The sample is drawn from a study of molecular identifiers for immune sequencing clone quantification. MiXCR, run by TCRdb on the PCR reads, gives a single entry per CDR3 protein. The table has 90,000 to 120,000 distinct CDR3 sequences, roughly 38% seen once. V shed 7 bases, J shed 0 bases, and the junction held 7 bases outside the gene matches. Germline V gene sequence: CDR1 PRHDT, CDR2 FYEKMQ (reference sequence). There are 17 residues in the CDR3. Source material: naive CD8+ T cells from blood, with Jurkat cell RNA spiked in. Subset given: FACS-sorted CD8+CD4-CCR7+CD45RA+ naive T cells. The chain is built from TRBV13 and TRBJ2-6; TRBD1 aligns across 9 bases. The clonotype originates from a human donor in good health. Some libraries in this study had Jurkat cell RNA spiked in. The CDR3 nucleotides are TGTGCCAGCAACCAGGACAGGGGCGGCTCTGGGGCCAACGTCCTGACTTTC. Protein product: CASNQDRGGSGANVLTF.